This T cell receptor (beta chain) derives from a study of shared clonotypes between healthy human individuals. Comments on this clone: The sample holds other DNA sequences that translate to the same CDR3.

CDR1 and CDR2 (germline): MNHEY, SVGAGI. There are 13 residues in the CDR3. Between the trimmed V and J ends, which lost 5 bases and 0 bases, there was a span of 6 bases. Profiled with immunoSEQ multiplex PCR; TCRdb holds only in-frame clones, not every one. Seen here are roughly 2.4 million clones, approximately 95% observed once, and the top ten hold 0.13%. The donor population consisted of healthy HIV-negative adults with no recent acute infections or vaccinations. This rearrangement joins TRBV6-5 to TRBJ2-3; unclear D gene. The TCR was taken from a young man in good health. The sequencing input was naive CD4+ T cells sorted from blood. Stated subset: CD45RA+ positively selected. CDR3 DNA sequence: TGTGCCAGCAGTCGCGGAAGCACAGATACGCAGTATTTT. Translating it yields CASSRGSTDTQYF.